This T cell receptor (beta chain) originates from a study of T cells in Graves' hyperthyroidism and ophthalmopathy. As for the study in general: It was at initial diagnosis, before any treatment, that peripheral blood was collected. Findings and caveats of the study: Separating ophthalmopathy from stable hyperthyroidism was achieved by a 13 V-J model.

Researchers amplified the TCR beta CDR3 regions from RNA transcripts. HTBI primers were used for first-round RT-PCR of the TCR CDR3. TCRdb reanalysed the multiplex PCR reads using MiXCR and keeps one entry per CDR3 protein. Of about 690,000 distinct CDR3 sequences in the sample, around a sixth are singletons; the top ten hold around 15%. On this clonotype: Antigen specificity is unknown.

The CDR3 contains 14 residues. Germline V gene lookup returns CDR1 LGHDT and CDR2 YNNKEL (reference sequence). After removal of 4 bases from V and 10 bases from J, the junction contained 7 bases not matched to a gene. J is TRBJ1-5 and V is TRBV3-1, with 10 bases matching TRBD1. The origin of this receptor is a man in his fifties with Graves' hyperthyroidism. Sequencing was done on a sample of blood. CDR3 bases: TGTGCCAGCAGCCCTTTAAGGGACAGGGGACCCCAGCATTTT. Translating it yields CASSPLRDRGPQHF.